This T cell receptor (beta chain) was captured in a study of T cell repertoires in cytomegalovirus infection. General study points: The cumulative frequency of public TCR beta families identified carriers of CMV plus the relevant HLA.

V lost 2 bases to trimming and J lost 4 bases, with 8 bases between them. The germline gives CDR1 SGHAT, CDR2 FQNNGV. The CDR3 totals 14 residues. This clonotype was seen a few times. Its specificity is not known. One entry per CDR3 protein, called by TCRdb with MiXCR from the reads. Of a few hundred thousand distinct CDR3 sequences in the sample, roughly an eighth are singletons; the top ten hold roughly 8.9%. The receptor was derived from a human donor in good health (CMV status not recorded). Some clones in this sample may be carry-over from other donors' samples. The rearrangement uses TRBV11-2 and TRBJ2-2; D is ambiguous. The sample was PBMCs. CDR3 amino acids: CASSLLGITGELFF. The CDR3, as DNA: TGTGCCAGCAGCTTACTAGGCATCACCGGGGAGCTGTTTTTT.